The clone carrying this TCR beta chain appeared many times. This record belongs to a study of neurological immune-mediated disorders. The unsorted libraries had their origin in 2 million PBMCs stored at -80 C. The CDR3 runs 15 residues. CDR1 is SGHRS and CDR2 is YFSETQ in the germline V gene. V lost 3 bases and J lost 0, with 11 bases in between. The cDNA was synthesized by means of template-switch 5'RACE, which was carried out with 10-nucleotide random UMIs. Each CDR3 protein gets one entry after TCRdb re-called the 5' RACE reads with MiXCR. The sample has 60,000 to 70,000 distinct CDR3 sequences, around 5.1% seen once.

Sequenced sample: PBMCs. The V call is TRBV5-1, the J call TRBJ2-3; D is perhaps TRBD2 (5 bases). The TCR originated in a human donor with multiple sclerosis. The donor label of this sample is uncertain. CDR3 loop: CASSSDSSSTDTQYF. The CDR3 DNA sequence: TGCGCCAGCAGCTCGGACTCTTCTAGCACAGATACGCAGTATTTT.